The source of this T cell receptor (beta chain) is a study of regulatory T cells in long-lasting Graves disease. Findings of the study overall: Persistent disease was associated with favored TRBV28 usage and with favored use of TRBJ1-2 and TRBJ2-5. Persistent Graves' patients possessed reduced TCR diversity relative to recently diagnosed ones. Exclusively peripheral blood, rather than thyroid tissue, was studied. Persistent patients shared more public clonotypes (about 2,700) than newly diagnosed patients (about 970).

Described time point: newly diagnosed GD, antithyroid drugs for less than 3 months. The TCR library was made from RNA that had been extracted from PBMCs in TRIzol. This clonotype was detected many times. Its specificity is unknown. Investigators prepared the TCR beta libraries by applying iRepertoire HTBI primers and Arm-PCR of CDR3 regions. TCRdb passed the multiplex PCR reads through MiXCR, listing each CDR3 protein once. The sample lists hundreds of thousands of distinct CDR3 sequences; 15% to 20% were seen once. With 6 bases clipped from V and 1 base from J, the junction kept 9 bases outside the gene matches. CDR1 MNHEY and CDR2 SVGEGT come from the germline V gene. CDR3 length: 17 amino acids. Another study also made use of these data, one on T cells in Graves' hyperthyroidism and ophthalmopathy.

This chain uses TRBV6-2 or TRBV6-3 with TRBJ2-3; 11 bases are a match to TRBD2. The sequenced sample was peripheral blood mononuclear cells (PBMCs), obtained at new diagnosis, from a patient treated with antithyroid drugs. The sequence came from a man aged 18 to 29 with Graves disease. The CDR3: CASRATGTSGGTDTQYF. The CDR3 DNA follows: TGTGCCAGCAGGGCGACCGGGACTAGCGGTGGCACAGATACGCAGTATTTT.